This is a list of T cell receptor beta chains from one sample in a study of blood T cell repertoires in COVID-19. TCRdb's copy holds only in-frame clones and misses some; the assay was immunoSEQ multiplex PCR. The table includes about 300,000 clones, 86% detected once. Sequenced: peripheral blood. The receptors originated from a woman aged 45-65 years with acute or convalescent COVID-19. Both conserved end residues are part of each CDR3. A D gene is named only where the DNA matches it firmly. A clone size is listed for some rows: how often the clone was seen (once, few, many), or a class if it is expanded.

J: TRBJ2-7
size: NA
V: TRBV5-1
D: NA
DNA: TGCGCCAGCAGCCCCCTCTCCTCCAGCTCCTACGAGCAGTACTTC
CDR3: CASSPLSSSSYEQYF

J: TRBJ2-7
size: NA
V: TRBV6-5
D: TRBD1
DNA: TGTGCCAGCGAGGACAGGGGATCCTACGAGCAGTACTTC
CDR3: CASEDRGSYEQYF

J: TRBJ2-1
size: NA
V: TRBV27
D: TRBD2
DNA: TGTGCCAGCAGTGTCCCCCCGGGACTAAATTACAATGAGCAGTTCTTC
CDR3: CASSVPPGLNYNEQFF

J: TRBJ2-7
size: NA
V: TRBV30
D: TRBD2
DNA: TGTGCCTGGAGTGGGGGACTAGCGGACTCCTACGAGCAGTACTTC
CDR3: CAWSGGLADSYEQYF

J: TRBJ1-5
size: NA
V: TRBV28
D: NA
DNA: TGTGCCAGCGGAAGGGGATTCTATAGCAATCAGCCCCAGCATTTT
CDR3: CASGRGFYSNQPQHF

J: TRBJ2-7
size: NA
V: TRBV10-3
D: NA
DNA: TGTGCCATCAGCGCAAACGTCCTTAGCTCCTACGAGCAGTACTTC
CDR3: CAISANVLSSYEQYF

J: TRBJ1-1
size: NA
V: TRBV12-3/TRBV12-4
D: TRBD1
DNA: TGTGCCAGCATTGAGGGGGCCAACACTGAAGCTTTCTTT
CDR3: CASIEGANTEAFF

J: TRBJ2-1
size: NA
V: TRBV6-1
D: NA
DNA: TGTGCCAGCAGTGAAGTAAACACCTACAATGAGCAGTTCTTC
CDR3: CASSEVNTYNEQFF

J: TRBJ1-6
size: NA
V: TRBV24-1
D: TRBD1
DNA: TGTGCCACCAGTGACGGACAGGATTATAATTCACCCCTCCACTTT
CDR3: CATSDGQDYNSPLHF

J: TRBJ1-6
size: NA
V: TRBV19
D: TRBD1
DNA: TGTGCCACCACGACAGGGACCCATTCACCCCTCCACTTT
CDR3: CATTTGTHSPLHF

J: TRBJ1-5
size: NA
V: TRBV18
D: TRBD1
DNA: TGTGCCAGCTCACCAGCACAGGGGGGGAATCAGCCCCAGCATTTT
CDR3: CASSPAQGGNQPQHF

J: TRBJ1-2
size: NA
V: TRBV7-3
D: NA
DNA: TGTGCCAGCAGCTTAAATGGGGGGAACTATGGCTACACCTTC
CDR3: CASSLNGGNYGYTF

J: TRBJ2-1
size: NA
V: TRBV24-1
D: TRBD2
DNA: TGTGCCACCAGTGACACCGGGACTAGCGGGATAAATGAGCAGTTCTTC
CDR3: CATSDTGTSGINEQFF

J: TRBJ2-1
size: NA
V: TRBV29-1
D: TRBD2
DNA: TGCAGCGTTGACCCACGGAGCGGGAGGGCCTACAATGAGCAGTTCTTC
CDR3: CSVDPRSGRAYNEQFF

J: TRBJ2-7
size: NA
V: TRBV5-1
D: NA
DNA: TGCGCCAGCAGCTTAGGGGTAAGCTCCTACGAGCAGTACTTC
CDR3: CASSLGVSSYEQYF

J: TRBJ2-7
size: NA
V: TRBV18
D: NA
DNA: TGTGCCAGCTCACCCCGACTAGAATACTCCTACGAGCAGTACTTC
CDR3: CASSPRLEYSYEQYF

J: TRBJ2-7
size: NA
V: TRBV5-6
D: NA
DNA: TGTGCCAGCAGCTCCGGGGTTTTCTACGAGCAGTACTTC
CDR3: CASSSGVFYEQYF

J: TRBJ2-3
size: once
V: TRBV11-3
D: NA
DNA: TGTGCCAGCAGCTTGCGGCTCACAGATACGCAGTATTTT
CDR3: CASSLRLTDTQYF

J: TRBJ2-2
size: NA
V: TRBV9
D: NA
DNA: TGTGCCAGCAGCGTGACGGGAGCGAACACCGGGGAGCTGTTTTTT
CDR3: CASSVTGANTGELFF

J: TRBJ2-1
size: NA
V: TRBV15
D: NA
DNA: TGTGCCACCAGCAGAGATAGTTCACACGCACCCAAAAGGGGGGAGCAGTTCTTC
CDR3: CATSRDSSHAPKRGEQFF

J: TRBJ2-1
size: NA
V: TRBV4-1
D: NA
DNA: TGCGCCAGCAGCCAAGATTCCCTCGGTTCCGGTGAGCAGTTCTTC
CDR3: CASSQDSLGSGEQFF

J: TRBJ1-2
size: NA
V: TRBV5-1
D: NA
DNA: TGCGCCAGCAGCTTGGCTGACACCATGAGCGGGAATGGCTACACCTTC
CDR3: CASSLADTMSGNGYTF

J: TRBJ2-3
size: NA
V: TRBV5-1
D: TRBD1
DNA: TGCGCCAGCAGCTATAGAGGGTCGGGACAGCTCACAGATACGCAGTATTTT
CDR3: CASSYRGSGQLTDTQYF

J: TRBJ1-2
size: few
V: TRBV11-2
D: NA
DNA: TGTGCCAGCAGCTCCCGATCAGGGATTGTGTATGGCTACACCTTC
CDR3: CASSSRSGIVYGYTF

J: TRBJ1-3
size: NA
V: TRBV5-6
D: TRBD1
DNA: TGTGCCAGCAGCCCCGGGACAGGGAAGTTTTTGGGAAACACCATATATTTT
CDR3: CASSPGTGKFLGNTIYF

J: TRBJ1-2
size: NA
V: TRBV5-4
D: NA
DNA: TGTGCCAGCAGCCTGAGAGAATCTCTCTATGGCTACACCTTC
CDR3: CASSLRESLYGYTF

J: TRBJ1-5
size: NA
V: TRBV15
D: TRBD1
DNA: TGTGCCACCAGCAGTGGAGGGGGCGGACAGCCCCAGCATTTT
CDR3: CATSSGGGGQPQHF

J: TRBJ2-7
size: NA
V: TRBV29-1
D: TRBD2
DNA: TGCAGCGTCCTCGAGGTAGCGGGAGGGGACGAGCAGTACTTC
CDR3: CSVLEVAGGDEQYF

J: TRBJ1-5
size: once
V: TRBV6-6
D: TRBD1
DNA: TGTGCCAGCAGTTACGCCGGGACAGGGTTAAATCAGCCCCAGCATTTT
CDR3: CASSYAGTGLNQPQHF

J: TRBJ2-5
size: NA
V: TRBV7-8
D: TRBD2
DNA: TGTGCCAGCAGCTTGACTAGCGGGAGAGGGGGTTCGGACCAGTACTTC
CDR3: CASSLTSGRGGSDQYF

J: TRBJ2-7
size: NA
V: TRBV28
D: TRBD1
DNA: TGTGCCAGCAGCCGACAGGGACCCTACGAGCAGTACTTC
CDR3: CASSRQGPYEQYF

J: TRBJ2-1
size: NA
V: TRBV5-1
D: NA
DNA: TGCGCCAGCAGCCAACTAGCTGTAGAGCAGTTCTTC
CDR3: CASSQLAVEQFF

J: TRBJ2-6
size: NA
V: TRBV24-1
D: TRBD1
DNA: TGTGCCACCAGTGACCAAAGAAGGGACAGGGTTTCTGGGGCCAACGTCCTGACTTTC
CDR3: CATSDQRRDRVSGANVLTF

J: TRBJ1-5
size: NA
V: TRBV12-1
D: NA
DNA: TGTGCCAGCAACCAGGGGGCCAACGGAAGCAATCAGCCCCAGCATTTT
CDR3: CASNQGANGSNQPQHF

J: TRBJ1-4
size: NA
V: TRBV28
D: TRBD1
DNA: TGTGCCAGCCGGGACAGGGGTAACGAAAAACTGTTTTTT
CDR3: CASRDRGNEKLFF

J: TRBJ1-2
size: NA
V: TRBV7-3
D: TRBD1
DNA: TGTGCCAGCAGCTTAATAGGGGGCCCTAGTAGTGGCTACACCTTC
CDR3: CASSLIGGPSSGYTF

J: TRBJ2-1
size: NA
V: TRBV6-2/TRBV6-3
D: NA
DNA: TGTGCCAGCAGCGAAACCGCAGGGTTGGGTGGACGGCAGTTCTTC
CDR3: CASSETAGLGGRQFF

J: TRBJ2-7
size: NA
V: TRBV28
D: TRBD2
DNA: TGTGCCAGCAGTTGGGGACTAGCGGGAGGCTACGAGCAGTACTTC
CDR3: CASSWGLAGGYEQYF

J: TRBJ2-2
size: NA
V: TRBV10-3
D: TRBD2
DNA: TGTGCCATCAGGGGGACTAGCGGGAACACCGGGGAGCTGTTTTTT
CDR3: CAIRGTSGNTGELFF

J: TRBJ2-7
size: once
V: TRBV27
D: NA
DNA: TGTGCCAGCAGTGCTAGGGAGCGAACCTACGAGCAGTACTTC
CDR3: CASSARERTYEQYF

J: TRBJ2-5
size: NA
V: TRBV19
D: NA
DNA: TGTGCCAGTAGCAAAGATGGGACTGGGGGGAGAGAGACCCAGTACTTC
CDR3: CASSKDGTGGRETQYF

J: TRBJ2-2
size: NA
V: TRBV28
D: TRBD2
DNA: TGTGCCAGCAGTTTACCGGGGACTAGCGGTACCGGGGAGCTGTTTTTT
CDR3: CASSLPGTSGTGELFF

J: TRBJ1-6
size: NA
V: TRBV28
D: TRBD1
DNA: TGTGCCAGCCGAGAGGGACAGACAAATTCACCCCTCCACTTT
CDR3: CASREGQTNSPLHF